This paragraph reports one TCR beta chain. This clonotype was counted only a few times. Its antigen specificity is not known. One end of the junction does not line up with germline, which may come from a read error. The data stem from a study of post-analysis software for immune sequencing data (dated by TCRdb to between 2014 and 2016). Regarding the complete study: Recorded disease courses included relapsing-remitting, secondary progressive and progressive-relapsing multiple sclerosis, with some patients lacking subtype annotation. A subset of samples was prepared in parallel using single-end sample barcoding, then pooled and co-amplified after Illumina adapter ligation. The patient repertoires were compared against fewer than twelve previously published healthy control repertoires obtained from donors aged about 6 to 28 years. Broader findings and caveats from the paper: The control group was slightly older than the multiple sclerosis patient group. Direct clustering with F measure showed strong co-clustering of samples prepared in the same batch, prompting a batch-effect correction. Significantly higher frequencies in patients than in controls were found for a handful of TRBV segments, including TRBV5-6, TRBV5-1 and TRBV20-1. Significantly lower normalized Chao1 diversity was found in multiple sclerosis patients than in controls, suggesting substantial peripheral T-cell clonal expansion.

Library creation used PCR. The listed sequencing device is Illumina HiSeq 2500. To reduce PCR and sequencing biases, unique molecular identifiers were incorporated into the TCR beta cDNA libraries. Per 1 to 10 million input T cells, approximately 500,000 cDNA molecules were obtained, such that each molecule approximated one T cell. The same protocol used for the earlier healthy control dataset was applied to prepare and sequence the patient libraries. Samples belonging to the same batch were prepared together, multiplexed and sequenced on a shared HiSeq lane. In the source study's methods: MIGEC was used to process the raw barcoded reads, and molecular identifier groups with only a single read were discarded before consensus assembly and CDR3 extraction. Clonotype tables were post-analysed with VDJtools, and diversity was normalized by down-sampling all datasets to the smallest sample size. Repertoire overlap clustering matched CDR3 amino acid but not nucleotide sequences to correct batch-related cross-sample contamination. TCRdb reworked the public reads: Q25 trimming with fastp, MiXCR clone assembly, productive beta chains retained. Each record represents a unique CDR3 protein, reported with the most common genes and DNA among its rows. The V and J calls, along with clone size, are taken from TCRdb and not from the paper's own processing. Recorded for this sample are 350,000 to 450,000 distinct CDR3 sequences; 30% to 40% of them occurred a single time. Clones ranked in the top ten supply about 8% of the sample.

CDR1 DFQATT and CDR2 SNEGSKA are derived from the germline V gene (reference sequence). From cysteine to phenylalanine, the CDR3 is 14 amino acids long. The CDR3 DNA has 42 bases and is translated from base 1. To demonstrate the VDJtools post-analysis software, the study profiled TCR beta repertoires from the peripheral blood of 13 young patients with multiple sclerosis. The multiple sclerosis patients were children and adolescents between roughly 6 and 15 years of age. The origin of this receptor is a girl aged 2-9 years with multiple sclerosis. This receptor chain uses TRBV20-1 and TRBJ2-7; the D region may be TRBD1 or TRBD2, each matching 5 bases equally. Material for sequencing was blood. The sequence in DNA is TGCAGTGCCAGAGGGACGGTTGCGTCCTACGAGCAGTACTTC. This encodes CSARGTVASYEQYF.